The 6 T cell receptor beta chains below all came from one sample that was sequenced in a study of blood T cell repertoires in COVID-19. Clones were read by immunoSEQ multiplex PCR, and TCRdb kept only the in-frame ones, dropping some. The sample contains 250,000 to 300,000 clones, more than 70% of which appear only once. The specimen sequenced was peripheral blood. These receptor sequences come from a woman aged 25 to 45 with COVID-19, enrolled during active disease.

The chain joins TRBV7-2 to TRBJ1-5; D unclear. Per germline, CDR1 SGHTA and CDR2 FQGNSA. Trimming took off 1 base at V and 11 bases at J, with 18 bases between the two ends. The CDR3 is 15 amino acids. This chain's CDR3 is CASSLGGGPREAQHF. The CDR3 DNA reads TGTGCCAGCAGCTTAGGTGGAGGTCCAAGAGAGGCCCAGCATTTT. The full variable domain, with the rest looked up from reference TRBV7-2 and TRBJ1-5, is GAGVSQSPSNKVTEKGKDVELRCDPISGHTALYWYRQSLGQGLEFLIYFQGNSAPDKSGLPSDRFSAERTGGSVSTLTIQRTQQEDSAVYLCASSLGGGPREAQHFGDGTRLSIL.

This CDR3 is CASSQDGGRYEQYF. CDR3 in DNA: TGCGCCAGCAGCCAAGATGGGGGCCGGTACGAGCAGTACTTC. This chain joins TRBV4-1 and TRBJ2-7, with a possible D match to TRBD1 (6 bases). The CDR3 consists of 14 residues. The V and J ends lost 0 bases and 4 bases respectively, with 10 bases between them. Germline CDR1 and CDR2: MGHRA and YSYEKL.

In this sample, this clone turned up many times. The CDR3 DNA follows: TGTGCCAGCAGTAAGAGCGGCGAAACCTACAATGAGCAGTTCTTC. Encoded protein: CASSKSGETYNEQFF. The chain is built from TRBV6-5 and TRBJ2-1, with D possibly matching TRBD2 (5 bases). The germline CDR1 and CDR2 sequences are MNHEY and SVGAGI. Trimming shortened V by 5 bases and J by 2 bases, and 13 bases separated the two germline ends. The CDR3 contains 15 residues.

This clone was seen only a few times. The chain is built from TRBV6-2 or TRBV6-3 and TRBJ2-7; 9 positions agree with TRBD1. Trimming removed 0 bases from V and 6 bases from J; junction bases left unmatched: 6. The CDR3 has 15 amino acids. CDR1 MNHEY and CDR2 SVGEGT come from the germline V gene. CDR3 DNA: TGTGCCAGCAGTTACTCTGAGACAGGGGGTCTCGAGCAGTACTTC. The encoded protein is CASSYSETGGLEQYF.

The chain has TRBV24-1 and TRBJ2-3, with 10 bases aligning to TRBD1. The CDR3 has 17 amino acids. J lost 5 bases, V lost 2 bases, and 9 bases had no gene match. Looked up from germline, CDR1 is KGHDR and CDR2 is SFDVKD. CDR3 loop: CATSDSPGQGWGDTQYF. Here the CDR3 DNA reads TGTGCCACCAGTGATTCCCCGGGACAGGGGTGGGGAGATACGCAGTATTTT.

The chain links TRBV6-5 to TRBJ2-7; 9 nucleotides agree with TRBD2. Germline lookup yields CDR1 MNHEY and CDR2 SVGAGI. This CDR3 comprises 13 residues. V was pared by 5 bases and J by 3 bases, with 2 bases of the junction left unmatched. The CDR3 DNA follows: TGTGCCAGCAGTCGGCGGGAGGGCTACGAGCAGTACTTC. Residues: CASSRREGYEQYF.